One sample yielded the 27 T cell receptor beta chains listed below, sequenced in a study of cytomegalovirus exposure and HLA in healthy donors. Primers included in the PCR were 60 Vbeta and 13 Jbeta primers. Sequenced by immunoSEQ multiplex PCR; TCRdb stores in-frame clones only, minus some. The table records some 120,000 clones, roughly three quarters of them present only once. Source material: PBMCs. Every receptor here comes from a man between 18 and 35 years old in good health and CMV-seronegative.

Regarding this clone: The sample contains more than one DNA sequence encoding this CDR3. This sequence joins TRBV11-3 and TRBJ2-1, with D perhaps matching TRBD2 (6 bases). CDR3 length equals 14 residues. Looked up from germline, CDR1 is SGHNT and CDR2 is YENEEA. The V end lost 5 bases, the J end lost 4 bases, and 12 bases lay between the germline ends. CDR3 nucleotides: TGTGCCAGCAGCCCCGGAGGGTCGTACAATGAGCAGTTCTTC. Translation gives CASSPGGSYNEQFF. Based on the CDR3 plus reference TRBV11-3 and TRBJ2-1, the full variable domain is EAGVVQSPRYKIIEKKQPVAFWCNPISGHNTLYWYLQNLGQGPELLIRYENEEAVDDSQLPKDRFSAERLKGVDSTLKIQPAELGDSAVYLCASSPGGSYNEQFFGPGTRLTVL.

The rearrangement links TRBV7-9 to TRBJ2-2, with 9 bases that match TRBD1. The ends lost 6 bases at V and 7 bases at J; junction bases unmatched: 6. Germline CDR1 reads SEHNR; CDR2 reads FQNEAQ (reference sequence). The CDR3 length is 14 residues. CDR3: CASRLQGAGGELFF. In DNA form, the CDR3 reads TGTGCCAGCAGACTACAGGGGGCTGGCGGGGAGCTGTTTTTT.

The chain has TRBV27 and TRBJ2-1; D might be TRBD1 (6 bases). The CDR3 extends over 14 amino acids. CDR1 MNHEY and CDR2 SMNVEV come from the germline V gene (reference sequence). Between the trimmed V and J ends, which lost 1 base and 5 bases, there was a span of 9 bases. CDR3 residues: CASSLWDTNNEQFF. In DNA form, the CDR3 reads TGTGCCAGCAGTTTATGGGACACCAACAATGAGCAGTTCTTC.

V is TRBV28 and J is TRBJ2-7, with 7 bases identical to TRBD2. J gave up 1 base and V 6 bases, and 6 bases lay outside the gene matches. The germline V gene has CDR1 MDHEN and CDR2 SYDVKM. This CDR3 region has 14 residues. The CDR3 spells CASRQGGRSYEQYF. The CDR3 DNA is TGTGCCAGCAGACAAGGCGGGAGATCCTACGAGCAGTACTTC.

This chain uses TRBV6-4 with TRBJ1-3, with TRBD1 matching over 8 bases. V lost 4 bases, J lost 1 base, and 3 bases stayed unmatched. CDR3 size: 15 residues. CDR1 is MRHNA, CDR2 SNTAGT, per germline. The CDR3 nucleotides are TGTGCCAGCAGTGCCCAGGGGGCATCTGGAAACACCATATATTTT. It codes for CASSAQGASGNTIYF.

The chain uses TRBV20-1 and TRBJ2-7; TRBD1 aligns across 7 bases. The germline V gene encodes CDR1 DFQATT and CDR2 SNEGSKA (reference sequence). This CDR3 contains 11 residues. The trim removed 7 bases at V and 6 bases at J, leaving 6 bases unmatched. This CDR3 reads CSGQGVVEQYF. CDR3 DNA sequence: TGCAGTGGGCAGGGGGTGGTCGAGCAGTACTTC.

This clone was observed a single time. Written as DNA, the CDR3 is TGCGCCAGCAGCCAAGGGGTTGGGGGCATCACAGATACGCAGTATTTT. Translated: CASSQGVGGITDTQYF. V and J are TRBV4-3 and TRBJ2-3, with D possibly matching TRBD1 (6 bases). CDR3 length: 16 residues. In germline, CDR1 is LGHNA, CDR2 YSLEER. V gave up 1 base and J gave up 2 bases, with 13 bases separating them.

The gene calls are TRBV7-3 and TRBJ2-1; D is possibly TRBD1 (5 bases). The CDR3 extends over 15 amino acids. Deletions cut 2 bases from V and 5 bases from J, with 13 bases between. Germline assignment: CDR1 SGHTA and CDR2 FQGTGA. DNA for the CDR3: TGTGCCAGCAGCTTAGACAGACGTTCCCACAATGAGCAGTTCTTC. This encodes CASSLDRRSHNEQFF.

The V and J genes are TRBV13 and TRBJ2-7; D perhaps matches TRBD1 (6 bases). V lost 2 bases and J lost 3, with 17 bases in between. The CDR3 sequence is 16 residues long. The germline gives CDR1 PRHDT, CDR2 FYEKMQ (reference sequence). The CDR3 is CASSLNRAGQFYEQYV. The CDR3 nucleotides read TGTGCCAGCAGCTTAAACAGAGCAGGACAGTTCTACGAGCAGTACGTC.

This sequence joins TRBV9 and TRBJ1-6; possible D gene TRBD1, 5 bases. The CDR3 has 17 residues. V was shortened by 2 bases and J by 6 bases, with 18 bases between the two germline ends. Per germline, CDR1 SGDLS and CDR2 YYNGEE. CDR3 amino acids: CASSVRSTQGGNSPLHF. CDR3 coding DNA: TGTGCCAGCAGCGTCCGGTCCACCCAGGGAGGTAATTCACCCCTCCACTTT.

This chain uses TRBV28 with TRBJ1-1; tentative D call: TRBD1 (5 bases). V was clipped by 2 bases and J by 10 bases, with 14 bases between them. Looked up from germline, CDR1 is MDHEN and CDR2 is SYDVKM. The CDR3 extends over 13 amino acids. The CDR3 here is CASSLLVQAGAFF. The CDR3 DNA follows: TGTGCCAGCAGTTTACTAGTACAGGCTGGAGCTTTCTTT.

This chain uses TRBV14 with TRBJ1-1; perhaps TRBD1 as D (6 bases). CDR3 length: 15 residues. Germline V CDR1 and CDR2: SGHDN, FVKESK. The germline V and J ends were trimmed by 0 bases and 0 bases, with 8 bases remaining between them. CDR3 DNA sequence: TGTGCCAGCAGCCAAGACAGGGGATTGAACACTGAAGCTTTCTTT. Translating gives CASSQDRGLNTEAFF.

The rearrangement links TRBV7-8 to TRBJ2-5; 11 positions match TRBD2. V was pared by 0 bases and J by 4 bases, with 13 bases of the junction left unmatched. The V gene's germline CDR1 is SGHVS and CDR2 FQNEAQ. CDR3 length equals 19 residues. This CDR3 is CASSLARLAGGLWGETQYF. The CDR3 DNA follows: TGTGCCAGCAGCTTAGCGCGGCTAGCGGGAGGTCTGTGGGGAGAGACCCAGTACTTC.

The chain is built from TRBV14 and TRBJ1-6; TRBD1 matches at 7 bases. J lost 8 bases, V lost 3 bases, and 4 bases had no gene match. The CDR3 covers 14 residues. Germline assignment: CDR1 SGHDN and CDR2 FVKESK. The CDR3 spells CASSHLQGDSPLHF. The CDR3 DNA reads TGTGCCAGCAGCCACCTCCAGGGGGATTCACCCCTCCACTTT.

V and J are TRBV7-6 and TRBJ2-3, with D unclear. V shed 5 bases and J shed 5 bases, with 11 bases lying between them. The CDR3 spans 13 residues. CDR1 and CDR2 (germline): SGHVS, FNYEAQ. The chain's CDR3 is CASSNGVGDTQYF. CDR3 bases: TGTGCCAGCAGCAACGGAGTCGGAGATACGCAGTATTTT.

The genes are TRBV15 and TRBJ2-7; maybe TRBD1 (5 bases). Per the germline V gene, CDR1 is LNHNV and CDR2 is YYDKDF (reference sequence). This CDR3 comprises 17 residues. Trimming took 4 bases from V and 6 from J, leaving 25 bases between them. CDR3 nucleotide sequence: TGTGCCACCAGCAATCGCCTGGCGGTTGGCAGGGCCCGCGAGCAGTACTTC. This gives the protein CATSNRLAVGRAREQYF.

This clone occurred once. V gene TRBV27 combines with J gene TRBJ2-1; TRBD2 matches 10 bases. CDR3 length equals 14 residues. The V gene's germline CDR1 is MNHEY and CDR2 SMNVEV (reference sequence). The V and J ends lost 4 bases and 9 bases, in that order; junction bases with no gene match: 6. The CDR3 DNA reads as TGTGCCAGCAGTTCGCTAGCGGGAGTCGGTGAGCAGTTCTTC. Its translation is CASSSLAGVGEQFF.

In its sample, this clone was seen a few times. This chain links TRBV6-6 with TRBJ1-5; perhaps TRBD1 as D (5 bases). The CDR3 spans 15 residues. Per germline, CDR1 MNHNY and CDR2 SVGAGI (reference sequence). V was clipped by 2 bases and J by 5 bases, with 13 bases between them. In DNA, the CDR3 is TGTGCCAGCAGTTACGGTCCGGGAGGGGATCAGCCCCAGCATTTT. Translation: CASSYGPGGDQPQHF.

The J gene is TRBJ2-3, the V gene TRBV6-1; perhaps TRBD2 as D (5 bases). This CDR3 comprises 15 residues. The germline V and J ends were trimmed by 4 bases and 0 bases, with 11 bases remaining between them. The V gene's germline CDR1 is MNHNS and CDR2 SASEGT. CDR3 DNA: TGTGCCAGCAGTGTTCAGCGGCCTAGCACAGATACGCAGTATTTT. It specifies CASSVQRPSTDTQYF.

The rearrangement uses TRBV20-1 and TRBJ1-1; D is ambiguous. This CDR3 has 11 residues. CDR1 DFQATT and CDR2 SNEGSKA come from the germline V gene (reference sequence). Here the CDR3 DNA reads TGCAGCCCCCAACAGTACACTGAAGCTTTCTTT. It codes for CSPQQYTEAFF.

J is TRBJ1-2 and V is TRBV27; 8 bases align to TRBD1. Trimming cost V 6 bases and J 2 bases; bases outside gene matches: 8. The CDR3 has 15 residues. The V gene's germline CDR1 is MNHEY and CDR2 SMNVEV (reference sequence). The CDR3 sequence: CASRLYRTGNYGYTF. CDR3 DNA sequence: TGTGCCAGCAGACTTTATCGGACAGGGAACTATGGCTACACCTTC.

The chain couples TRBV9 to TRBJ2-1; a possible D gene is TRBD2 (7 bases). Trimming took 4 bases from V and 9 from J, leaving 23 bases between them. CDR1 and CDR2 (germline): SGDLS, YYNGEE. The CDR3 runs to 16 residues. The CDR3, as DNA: TGTGCCAGCAGCCCCCGAGGACTAGTGGGGGCCAGTGAGCAGTTCTTC. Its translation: CASSPRGLVGASEQFF.

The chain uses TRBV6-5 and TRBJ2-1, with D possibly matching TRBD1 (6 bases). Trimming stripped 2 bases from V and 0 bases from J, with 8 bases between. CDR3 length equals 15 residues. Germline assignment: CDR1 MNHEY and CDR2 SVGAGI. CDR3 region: CASSYQDSSYNEQFF. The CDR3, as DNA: TGTGCCAGCAGTTACCAGGACAGCTCCTACAATGAGCAGTTCTTC.

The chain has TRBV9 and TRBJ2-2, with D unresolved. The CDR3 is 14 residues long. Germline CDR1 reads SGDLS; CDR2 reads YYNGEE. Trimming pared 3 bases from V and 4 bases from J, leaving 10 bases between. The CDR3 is CASSATVPTGELFF. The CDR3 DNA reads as TGTGCCAGCAGCGCCACAGTCCCCACCGGGGAGCTGTTTTTT.

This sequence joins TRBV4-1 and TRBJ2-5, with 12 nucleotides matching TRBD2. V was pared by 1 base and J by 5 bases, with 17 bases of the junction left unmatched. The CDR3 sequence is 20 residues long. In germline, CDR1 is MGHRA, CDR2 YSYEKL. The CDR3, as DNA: TGCGCCAGCAGCCAAGCCTGGACTAGCGGGATTTATAGGGGTACGGAGACCCAGTACTTC. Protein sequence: CASSQAWTSGIYRGTETQYF.

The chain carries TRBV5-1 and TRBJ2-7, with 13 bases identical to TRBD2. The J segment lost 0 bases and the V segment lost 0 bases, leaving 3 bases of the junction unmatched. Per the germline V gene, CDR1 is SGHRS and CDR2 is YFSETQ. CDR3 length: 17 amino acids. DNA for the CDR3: TGCGCCAGCAGCTTGGGACTAGCGGGAGGCAGCTCCTACGAGCAGTACGTC. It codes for CASSLGLAGGSSYEQYV.

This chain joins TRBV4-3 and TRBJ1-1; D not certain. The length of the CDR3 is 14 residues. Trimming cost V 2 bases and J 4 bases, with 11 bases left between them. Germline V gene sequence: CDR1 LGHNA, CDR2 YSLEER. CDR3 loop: CASSQWTGGTEAFF. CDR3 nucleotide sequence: TGCGCCAGCAGCCAATGGACGGGAGGCACTGAAGCTTTCTTT.